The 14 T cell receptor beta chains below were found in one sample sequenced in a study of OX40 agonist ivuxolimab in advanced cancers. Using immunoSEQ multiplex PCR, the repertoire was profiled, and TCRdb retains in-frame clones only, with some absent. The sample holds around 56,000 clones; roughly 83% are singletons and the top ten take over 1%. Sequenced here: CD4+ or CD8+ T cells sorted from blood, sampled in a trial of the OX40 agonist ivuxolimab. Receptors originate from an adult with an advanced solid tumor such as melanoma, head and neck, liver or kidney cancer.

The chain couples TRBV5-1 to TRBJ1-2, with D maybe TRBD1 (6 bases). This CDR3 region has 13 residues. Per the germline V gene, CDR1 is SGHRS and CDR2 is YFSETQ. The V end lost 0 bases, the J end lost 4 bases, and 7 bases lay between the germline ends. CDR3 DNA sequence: TGCGCCAGCAGCTTGGAGACAGGCTATGGCTACACCTTC. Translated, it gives CASSLETGYGYTF.

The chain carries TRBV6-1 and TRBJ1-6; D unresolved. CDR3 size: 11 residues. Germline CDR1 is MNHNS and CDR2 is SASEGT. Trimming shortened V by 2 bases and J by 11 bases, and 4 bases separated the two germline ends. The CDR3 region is CASSELPPLHF. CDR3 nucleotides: TGTGCCAGCAGTGAACTTCCACCCCTCCACTTT.

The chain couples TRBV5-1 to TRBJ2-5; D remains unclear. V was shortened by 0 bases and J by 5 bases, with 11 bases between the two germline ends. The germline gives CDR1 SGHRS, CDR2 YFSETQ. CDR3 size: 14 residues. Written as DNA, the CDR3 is TGCGCCAGCAGCTTGGGCCAAACCGGGGAGACCCAGTACTTC. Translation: CASSLGQTGETQYF.

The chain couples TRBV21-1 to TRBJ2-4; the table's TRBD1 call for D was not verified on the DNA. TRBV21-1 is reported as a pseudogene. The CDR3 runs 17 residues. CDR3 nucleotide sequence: TGTGCCAGCAGCAAAAATTGGACAGCTTTAGCCAAAAACATTCAGTACTTC. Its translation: CASSKNWTALAKNIQYF.

The CDR3 reads CASSPRVATGELFF. The DNA for the CDR3 is TGTGCCAGCTCACCCCGGGTGGCCACCGGGGAGCTGTTTTTT. This chain uses TRBV18 with TRBJ2-2; D not certain. Trimming pared 3 bases from V and 4 bases from J, leaving 9 bases between. Germline lookup yields CDR1 KGHSH and CDR2 LQKENI. The CDR3 consists of 14 residues.

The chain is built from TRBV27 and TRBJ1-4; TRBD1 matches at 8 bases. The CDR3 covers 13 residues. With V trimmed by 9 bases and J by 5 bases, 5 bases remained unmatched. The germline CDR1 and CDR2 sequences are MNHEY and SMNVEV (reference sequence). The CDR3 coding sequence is TGTGCCAGTAGGCGGACAGGGAATGAAAAACTGTTTTTT. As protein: CASRRTGNEKLFF.

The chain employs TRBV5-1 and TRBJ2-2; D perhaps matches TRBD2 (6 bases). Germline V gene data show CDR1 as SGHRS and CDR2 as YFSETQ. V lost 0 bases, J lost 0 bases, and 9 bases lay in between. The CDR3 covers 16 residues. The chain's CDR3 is CASSLEGLPNTGELFF. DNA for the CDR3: TGCGCCAGCAGCTTGGAAGGACTACCGAACACCGGGGAGCTGTTTTTT.

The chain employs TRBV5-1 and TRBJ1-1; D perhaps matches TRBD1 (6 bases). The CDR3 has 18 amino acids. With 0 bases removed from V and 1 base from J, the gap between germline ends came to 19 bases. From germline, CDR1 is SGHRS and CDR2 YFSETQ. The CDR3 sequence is CASSLGRDTQDPNTEAFF. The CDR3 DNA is TGCGCCAGCAGCTTGGGCCGGGACACGCAAGACCCGAACACTGAAGCTTTCTTT.

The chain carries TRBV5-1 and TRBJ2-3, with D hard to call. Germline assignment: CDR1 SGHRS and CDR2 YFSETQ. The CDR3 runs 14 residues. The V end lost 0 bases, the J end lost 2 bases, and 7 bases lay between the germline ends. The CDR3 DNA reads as TGCGCCAGCAGCTTGGATGGGGACACAGATACGCAGTATTTT. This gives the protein CASSLDGDTDTQYF.

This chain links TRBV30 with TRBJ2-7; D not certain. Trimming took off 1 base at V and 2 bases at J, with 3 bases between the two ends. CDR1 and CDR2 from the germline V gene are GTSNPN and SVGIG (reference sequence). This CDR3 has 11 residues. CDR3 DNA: TGTGCCTGGAGTGGGGCCTACGAGCAGTACTTC. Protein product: CAWSGAYEQYF.

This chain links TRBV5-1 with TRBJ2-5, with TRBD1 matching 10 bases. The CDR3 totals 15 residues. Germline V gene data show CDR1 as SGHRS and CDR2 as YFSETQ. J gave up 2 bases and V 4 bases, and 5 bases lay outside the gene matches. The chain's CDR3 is CASSEGQGPQETQYF. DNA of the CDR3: TGCGCCAGCAGCGAGGGACAGGGGCCGCAAGAGACCCAGTACTTC. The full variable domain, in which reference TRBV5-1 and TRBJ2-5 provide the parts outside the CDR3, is KAGVTQTPRYLIKTRGQQVTLSCSPISGHRSVSWYQQTPGQGLQFLFEYFSETQRNKGNFPGRFSGRQFSNSRSEMNVSTLELGDSALYLCASSEGQGPQETQYFGPGTRLLVL.

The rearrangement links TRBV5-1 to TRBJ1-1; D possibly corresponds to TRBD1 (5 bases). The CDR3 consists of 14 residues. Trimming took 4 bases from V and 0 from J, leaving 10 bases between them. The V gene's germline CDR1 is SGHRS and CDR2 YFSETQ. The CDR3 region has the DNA TGCGCCAGCAGCGGGACGGGGTTGAACACTGAAGCTTTCTTT. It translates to CASSGTGLNTEAFF.

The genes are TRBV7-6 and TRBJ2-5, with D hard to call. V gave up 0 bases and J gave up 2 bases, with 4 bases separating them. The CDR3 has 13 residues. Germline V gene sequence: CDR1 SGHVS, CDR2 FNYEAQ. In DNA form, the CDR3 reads TGTGCCAGCAGCTTAGCAGTGCAAGAGACCCAGTACTTC. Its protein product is CASSLAVQETQYF.

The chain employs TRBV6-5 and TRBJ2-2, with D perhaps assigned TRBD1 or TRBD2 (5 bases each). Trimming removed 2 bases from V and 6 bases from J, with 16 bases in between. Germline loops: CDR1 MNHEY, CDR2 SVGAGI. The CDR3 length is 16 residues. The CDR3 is CASSYHGGAEAGELFF. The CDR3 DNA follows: TGTGCCAGCAGTTACCATGGGGGAGCCGAGGCCGGGGAGCTGTTTTTT.